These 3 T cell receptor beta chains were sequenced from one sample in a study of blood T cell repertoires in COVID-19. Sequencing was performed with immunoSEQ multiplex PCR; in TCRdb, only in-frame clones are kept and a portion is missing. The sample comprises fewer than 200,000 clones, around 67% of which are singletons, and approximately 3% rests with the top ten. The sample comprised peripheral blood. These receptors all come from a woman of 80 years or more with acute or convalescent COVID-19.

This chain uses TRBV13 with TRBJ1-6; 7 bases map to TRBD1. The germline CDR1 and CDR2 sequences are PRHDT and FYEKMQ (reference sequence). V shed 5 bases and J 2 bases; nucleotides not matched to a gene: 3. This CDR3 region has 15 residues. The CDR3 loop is CASSPGQAYNSPLHF. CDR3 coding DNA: TGTGCCAGCAGCCCTGGACAGGCCTATAATTCACCCCTCCACTTT. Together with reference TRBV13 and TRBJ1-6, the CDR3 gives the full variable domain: AAGVIQSPRHLIKEKRETATLKCYPIPRHDTVYWYQQGPGQDPQFLISFYEKMQSDKGSIPDRFSAQQFSDYHSELNMSSLELGDSALYFCASSPGQAYNSPLHFGNGTRLTVT.

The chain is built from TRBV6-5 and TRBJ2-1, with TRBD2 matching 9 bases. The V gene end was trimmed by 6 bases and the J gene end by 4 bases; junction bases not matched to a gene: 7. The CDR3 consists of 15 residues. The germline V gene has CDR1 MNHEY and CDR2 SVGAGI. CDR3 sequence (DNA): TGTGCCAGCAGCGACGGGACTAGCAGATACAATGAGCAGTTCTTC. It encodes CASSDGTSRYNEQFF.

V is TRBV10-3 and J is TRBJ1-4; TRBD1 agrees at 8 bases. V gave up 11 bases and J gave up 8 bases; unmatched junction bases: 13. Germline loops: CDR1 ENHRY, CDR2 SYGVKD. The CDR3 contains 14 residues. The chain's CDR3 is CASSTGVESEKLFF. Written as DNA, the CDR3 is TGTGCCTCGTCGACAGGGGTCGAATCCGAAAAACTGTTTTTT.